The sequence of this T cell receptor (beta chain) was determined in a study of Tregs in tolerant kidney transplant recipients. Broader study findings: Validation in larger populations is needed because few patients were studied.

The CDR3 spans 13 residues. V was pared by 0 bases and J by 12 bases, with 15 bases between. TCRdb keeps only in-frame clones here, not all; method: immunoSEQ multiplex PCR. The sample has some 65,000 clones; over 80% are singletons. Unstimulated regulatory T cells (CD4+CD25+CD127-), CD4+CD25- non-regulatory cells, CD4 and CD8 cells were FACS-sorted from thawed PBMCs. To note about this clone: Antigen: not known.

The rearrangement links TRBV23-1 to TRBJ2-7, with D possibly being TRBD1 (6 bases). TRBV23-1 is given ORF status, its function remaining uncertain. The specimen was CD4+ T cells from blood. This clonotype originated in a human donor in good health. CDR3: CASSQSRRRGTYF. The CDR3 DNA sequence: TGCGCCAGCAGTCAATCACGGCGTAGGGGGACGTACTTC.